These 11 T cell receptor beta chains were all obtained from the same sample, sequenced in a study of T cells after yellow fever vaccination. TCRdb itself ran the 5' RACE reads through MiXCR, one entry per CDR3 protein. The sample shows a few hundred thousand distinct CDR3 sequences, about 5.2% of them seen only once. Sequenced here: CD4+ T cells sorted from PBMCs, sampled on the day of the yellow fever booster vaccination. These receptor sequences come from a young man who received the YFV17D yellow fever vaccine.

This clonotype was picked up a small number of times. V is TRBV25-1 and J is TRBJ1-6, with D unclear. CDR1 and CDR2 (germline): MGHDK, SYGVNS. The CDR3 consists of 14 residues. V lost 3 bases and J lost 3, with 6 bases in between. CDR3: CASSESGYNSPLHF. The CDR3 nucleotides read TGTGCCAGCAGTGAGTCAGGCTATAATTCACCCCTCCACTTT.

CDR3 region: CSVERDRGQETQYF. CDR3 nucleotides: TGCAGCGTTGAACGGGACAGGGGCCAAGAGACCCAGTACTTC. The chain uses TRBV29-1 and TRBJ2-5; TRBD1 matches 10 bases. The CDR3 contains 14 residues. CDR1 is SQVTM, CDR2 ANQGSEA, per germline. V was pared by 2 bases and J by 1 base, with 1 base of the junction left unmatched.

The V call is TRBV10-3, the J call TRBJ1-5; 7 bases agree with TRBD1. This CDR3 comprises 16 residues. Germline lookup yields CDR1 ENHRY and CDR2 SYGVKD. V lost 0 bases and J lost 2; bases outside the gene matches: 4. For the CDR3, the DNA is TGTGCCATCAGTGAGTCGAGGGGGCGAGGCAATCAGCCCCAGCATTTT. It codes for CAISESRGRGNQPQHF.

This clonotype has a count of ten or more. V and J are TRBV2 and TRBJ2-7; D not certain. Between the trimmed V and J ends, which lost 6 bases and 3 bases, there was a span of 18 bases. Germline V lookup: CDR1 SNHLY, CDR2 FYNNEI. The length of the CDR3 is 15 residues. The CDR3 DNA is TGTGCCAGCAGATTTCTGCTGGGGATCAGCTACGAGCAGTACTTC. Translating gives CASRFLLGISYEQYF.

This clonotype was found a few times. The gene calls are TRBV12-3 or TRBV12-4 and TRBJ1-1; the match to TRBD1 covers 8 bases. The CDR3 totals 16 residues. V dropped 4 bases and J dropped 0; count of bases not matched to a gene: 7. CDR3 in DNA: TGTGCCAGCAGTTCTGGACAGGGCCTCTTGAACACTGAAGCTTTCTTT. Translated, it gives CASSSGQGLLNTEAFF.

In its sample, this clonotype was seen a few times. The chain couples TRBV7-2 to TRBJ1-2; TRBD1 might be the D (5 bases). The CDR3 is 15 amino acids. The germline V gene has CDR1 SGHTA and CDR2 FQGNSA. Trimming shortened V by 3 bases and J by 2 bases, and 13 bases separated the two germline ends. CDR3 bases: TGTGCCAGCAGCTTTAGACAGTCAATAAACTATGGCTACACCTTC. It specifies CASSFRQSINYGYTF. Looking up the rest from reference TRBV7-2 and TRBJ1-2 gives the full variable domain: GAGVSQSPSNKVTEKGKDVELRCDPISGHTALYWYRQSLGQGLEFLIYFQGNSAPDKSGLPSDRFSAERTGGSVSTLTIQRTQQEDSAVYLCASSFRQSINYGYTFGSGTRLTVV.

In this sample, this clonotype turned up a few times. The chain combines TRBV5-1 with TRBJ2-1, with D possibly matching TRBD2 (5 bases). Per germline, CDR1 SGHRS and CDR2 YFSETQ. CDR3 length equals 15 residues. V dropped 4 bases and J dropped 0 bases, with 11 bases sitting between them. In DNA, the CDR3 is TGCGCCAGCAGCATTAGCGCTAGCTCCTACAATGAGCAGTTCTTC. It yields the protein CASSISASSYNEQFF. The variable domain in full, completed from reference TRBV5-1 and TRBJ2-1, reads KAGVTQTPRYLIKTRGQQVTLSCSPISGHRSVSWYQQTPGQGLQFLFEYFSETQRNKGNFPGRFSGRQFSNSRSEMNVSTLELGDSALYLCASSISASSYNEQFFGPGTRLTVL.

This clonotype was seen a handful of times. The chain employs TRBV3-1 and TRBJ2-3; tentative D call: TRBD1 (7 bases). Germline V gene lookup returns CDR1 LGHDT and CDR2 YNNKEL (reference sequence). This CDR3 has 15 residues. Trimming cost V 1 base and J 3 bases, with 11 bases left between them. The CDR3 coding sequence is TGTGCCAGCAGCCAAGTCCCAGGGGGGACAGATACGCAGTATTTT. The encoded protein is CASSQVPGGTDTQYF.

The genes are TRBV19 and TRBJ2-5; D remains unclear. Trimming pared 4 bases from V and 0 bases from J, leaving 12 bases between. This CDR3 contains 15 residues. Looked up from germline, CDR1 is LNHDA and CDR2 is SQIVND (reference sequence). CDR3 coding DNA: TGTGCCAGTAGTAAGGCCGGCACGTACCAAGAGACCCAGTACTTC. Protein sequence: CASSKAGTYQETQYF.

This clonotype occurred a few times. The rearrangement links TRBV4-2 to TRBJ2-1, with 7 bases identical to TRBD2. V lost 2 bases and J lost 0; bases outside the gene matches: 4. The CDR3 totals 16 residues. Germline loops: CDR1 LGHNA, CDR2 YNFKEQ. The CDR3 is CASSQSGTTSYNEQFF. The CDR3 DNA reads as TGTGCCAGCAGCCAATCAGGGACTACCTCCTACAATGAGCAGTTCTTC.

This clonotype was recorded many times. The chain couples TRBV3-1 to TRBJ2-2; perhaps TRBD1 as D (5 bases). The CDR3 is 13 residues long. From germline, CDR1 is LGHDT and CDR2 YNNKEL (reference sequence). V lost 5 bases to trimming and J lost 3 bases, with 7 bases between them. The DNA for the CDR3 is TGTGCCAGCAGCGGGGCCTACACCGGGGAGCTGTTTTTT. Its translation is CASSGAYTGELFF.